What follows is one TCR beta chain and its context. The antigen remains unidentified. It may be a read error: a sequence one base away is much more abundant. CD8+CD4-CCR7+CD45RA+ sorting gave the naive CD8 T cells. The CDR3 has 15 amino acids. The ends were cut back, 0 bases at V and 9 bases at J, with 19 bases in the middle. The V gene's germline CDR1 is SGHDT and CDR2 YYEEEE. This entry is derived from a study of molecular identifiers for immune sequencing clone quantification. Findings of the study overall: Clones exceeding 20 RNA copies carried over 98% of effector molecules but under 1% of naive-cell molecules.

The use of previously described methods and listed TCR primers produced the bulk TCR libraries. TCRdb used MiXCR to reprocess the PCR reads, holding one entry per CDR3 protein. Among fewer than 350,000 distinct CDR3 sequences listed, over 20% were seen once. V is TRBV5-6 and J is TRBJ2-7, with no clear D. The sequencing input was naive CD8+ T cells from blood, with Jurkat cell RNA spiked in. The sample's subset: FACS-sorted CD8+CD4-CCR7+CD45RA+ naive T cells. This clonotype was sampled from a human donor in good health. Some libraries in this study had Jurkat cell RNA spiked in. The CDR3 DNA reads as TGTGCCAGCAGCTTGGTAACGGTTTTTCCGGGCGGGCAGTACTTC. It codes for CASSLVTVFPGGQYF.